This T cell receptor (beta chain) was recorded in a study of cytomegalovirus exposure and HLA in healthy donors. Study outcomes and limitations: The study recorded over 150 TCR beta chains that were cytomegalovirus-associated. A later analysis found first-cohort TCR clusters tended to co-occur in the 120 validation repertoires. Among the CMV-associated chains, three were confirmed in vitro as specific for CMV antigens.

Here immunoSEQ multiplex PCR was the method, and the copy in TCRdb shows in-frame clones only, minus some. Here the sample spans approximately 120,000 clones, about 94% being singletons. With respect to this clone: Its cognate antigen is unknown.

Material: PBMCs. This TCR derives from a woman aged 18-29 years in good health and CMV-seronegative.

The CDR3 region is CASSPQGGSNYGYTF. Here the CDR3 DNA reads TGCGCCAGCAGCCCCCAAGGAGGATCTAACTATGGCTACACCTTC. This chain links TRBV5-1 with TRBJ1-2; no reliable D call. The V gene's germline CDR1 is SGHRS and CDR2 YFSETQ. The CDR3 sequence is 15 residues long. Trimming stripped 4 bases from V and 0 bases from J, with 13 bases between.